These 20 T cell receptor beta chains share one sample of origin, sequenced in a study of blood T cell repertoires in COVID-19. Libraries were prepared by immunoSEQ multiplex PCR; TCRdb keeps only in-frame clonotypes and omits some of them. This sample yields 150,000 to 200,000 clones, of which 88% are seen a single time; 4.4% belongs to the top ten. The sequencing input was peripheral blood. All receptors derive from a human donor in a cohort sampled during active COVID-19.

J is TRBJ2-7 and V is TRBV6-2 or TRBV6-3; 7 positions match TRBD2. V trimming: 5 bases; J trimming: 0 bases; junction bases outside the gene matches: 7. Germline CDR1 is MNHEY and CDR2 is SVGEGT. CDR3 size: 15 residues. The chain's CDR3 is CASSTRLAYSYEQYF. The DNA of the CDR3 is TGTGCCAGCAGTACCCGACTAGCTTACTCCTACGAGCAGTACTTC.

This clone showed up just once. This rearrangement joins TRBV5-1 to TRBJ1-1, with TRBD1 identical over 8 bases. V gave up 2 bases and J gave up 5 bases; unmatched junction bases: 5. The CDR3 contains 14 residues. Germline values: CDR1 SGHRS, CDR2 YFSETQ. The CDR3 DNA reads as TGCGCCAGCAGCTTCGACAGGGGCGGAACTGAAGCTTTCTTT. It yields the protein CASSFDRGGTEAFF.

The chain couples TRBV28 to TRBJ2-7; the match to TRBD1 covers 12 bases. Germline V CDR1 and CDR2: MDHEN, SYDVKM. This CDR3 is built from 13 residues. Unmatched junction bases numbered 4, after V lost 6 bases and J lost 7 bases. The CDR3 bases are TGTGCCAGCAGCCGGGACAGGGGGCGTGAGCAGTACTTC. Amino acids: CASSRDRGREQYF.

The gene calls are TRBV5-4 and TRBJ1-6; 7 bases match TRBD1. The V and J ends lost 3 bases and 13 bases, in that order; junction bases with no gene match: 13. This CDR3 comprises 15 residues. Germline V CDR1 and CDR2: SGHNT, YYREEE (reference sequence). The CDR3: CASSSSPGQMAPLHF. Here the CDR3 DNA reads TGTGCCAGCAGCTCTTCACCGGGACAGATGGCGCCCCTCCACTTT.

The V and J genes are TRBV6-5 and TRBJ1-1, with a tentative D call TRBD1 (5 bases). Per the germline V gene, CDR1 is MNHEY and CDR2 is SVGAGI. The CDR3 has 12 residues. Trimming removed 5 bases at V and 3 bases at J, with 7 bases between. The CDR3 is CASSRGYTEAFF. In nucleotides, the CDR3 is TGTGCCAGCAGTCGGGGGTACACTGAAGCTTTCTTT.

This clone was picked up one time. The V gene is TRBV6-5, the J gene TRBJ1-2; D is unresolved. The germline V and J ends were trimmed by 4 bases and 4 bases, with 16 bases remaining between them. This CDR3 comprises 15 residues. Germline V gene sequence: CDR1 MNHEY, CDR2 SVGAGI. Here the CDR3 DNA reads TGTGCCAGCAGTTCAACGGGAGGGTTCATCTATGGCTACACCTTC. This translates into CASSSTGGFIYGYTF.

A note on this clone: Other DNA sequences in this sample translate to the same CDR3. This rearrangement joins TRBV7-2 to TRBJ2-7; D is unresolved. The CDR3 covers 12 residues. Trimming took off 5 bases at V and 0 bases at J, with 5 bases between the two ends. From germline, CDR1 is SGHTA and CDR2 FQGNSA. CDR3 sequence reads: CASSLSSYEQYF. The CDR3 bases are TGTGCCAGCAGCCTGAGCTCCTACGAGCAGTACTTC. Drawing the rest from reference TRBV7-2 and TRBJ2-7, the complete variable domain is GAGVSQSPSNKVTEKGKDVELRCDPISGHTALYWYRQSLGQGLEFLIYFQGNSAPDKSGLPSDRFSAERTGGSVSTLTIQRTQQEDSAVYLCASSLSSYEQYFGPGTRLTVT.

The chain carries TRBV6-5 and TRBJ1-5; D not certain. With 5 bases removed from V and 5 bases from J, the gap between germline ends came to 13 bases. CDR1 is MNHEY, CDR2 SVGAGI, per germline. CDR3 length: 14 residues. CDR3: CASSPQAPDQPQHF. The CDR3 DNA reads TGTGCCAGCAGTCCGCAGGCCCCGGATCAGCCCCAGCATTTT.

The chain recombines TRBV27 with TRBJ2-3, with 15 bases fitting TRBD2. The germline V gene has CDR1 MNHEY and CDR2 SMNVEV (reference sequence). The CDR3 length is 17 residues. V dropped 0 bases and J dropped 7; count of bases not matched to a gene: 5. The CDR3 region is CASSLSGLAGGRNTQYF. The CDR3 DNA follows: TGTGCCAGCAGTTTATCGGGACTAGCGGGAGGTAGAAATACGCAGTATTTT.

The chain couples TRBV7-9 to TRBJ1-4; TRBD1 aligns across 8 bases. Per the germline V gene, CDR1 is SEHNR and CDR2 is FQNEAQ (reference sequence). The CDR3 length is 16 residues. The V gene end was trimmed by 4 bases and the J gene end by 6 bases; junction bases not matched to a gene: 10. The CDR3 DNA sequence: TGTGCCAGCAGCTCATGGACAGGGAGGGTGGATGAAAAACTGTTTTTT. This codes for CASSSWTGRVDEKLFF.

This clone has only one observation. This sequence joins TRBV3-1 (or the pseudogene TRBV3-2) and TRBJ2-7, with D uncertain. CDR1 is LGHDT, CDR2 YNNKEL, per germline (reference sequence). Trimming stripped 2 bases from V and 4 bases from J, with 9 bases between. The CDR3 runs to 13 residues. In nucleotides, the CDR3 is TGTGCCAGCAGCCAACGAGGCGGATACGAGCAGTACTTC. Its translation: CASSQRGGYEQYF.

This chain links TRBV5-6 with TRBJ2-2, with a tentative D call TRBD1 (6 bases). Trimming pared 4 bases from V and 6 bases from J, leaving 10 bases between. This CDR3 region has 13 residues. CDR1 is SGHDT, CDR2 YYEEEE, per germline. The CDR3 reads CASSTRQAGELFF. The CDR3 region has the DNA TGTGCCAGCAGCACCAGACAGGCCGGGGAGCTGTTTTTT.

This chain links TRBV6-5 with TRBJ1-1; D is uncertain. CDR1 and CDR2 from the germline V gene are MNHEY and SVGAGI. The CDR3 contains 13 residues. V lost 5 bases, J lost 2 bases, and 9 bases lay in between. CDR3 bases: TGTGCCAGCAGTCCAACAAGTAACACTGAAGCTTTCTTT. It yields the protein CASSPTSNTEAFF.

The V gene is TRBV6-2 or TRBV6-3, the J gene TRBJ2-1; D is unresolved. The CDR3 has 11 amino acids. Germline CDR1 is MNHEY and CDR2 is SVGEGT. V lost 3 bases and J lost 8, with 5 bases in between. The CDR3 coding sequence is TGTGCCAGCAGTTATCGTGATGAGCAGTTCTTC. This translates into CASSYRDEQFF.

The CDR3 DNA reads TGTGCCAGCTCACCCACGGGGGAAGTCGACGAGCAGTACTTC. Translation: CASSPTGEVDEQYF. The chain has TRBV18 and TRBJ2-7, with D perhaps matching TRBD2 (6 bases). The CDR3 runs to 14 residues. Germline-derived CDR1 and CDR2 are KGHSH and LQKENI. Trimming took off 3 bases at V and 5 bases at J, with 14 bases between the two ends.

This clone was seen only once. The chain is built from TRBV29-1 and TRBJ2-7, with 14 bases that match TRBD2. The CDR3 has 14 residues. The junction had 8 bases not matched to a gene; V was cut back by 7 bases and J by 6 bases. The germline V gene encodes CDR1 SQVTM and CDR2 ANQGSEA. CDR3 region: CSAKTSGRAREQYF. The CDR3 DNA is TGCAGCGCGAAGACTAGCGGGAGGGCTCGCGAGCAGTACTTC.

The chain employs TRBV20-1 and TRBJ2-1; TRBD2 matches 9 bases. Germline CDR1 and CDR2: DFQATT and SNEGSKA (reference sequence). The J segment lost 15 bases and the V segment lost 6 bases, leaving 6 bases of the junction unmatched. CDR3 size: 10 residues. The CDR3 DNA is TGCAGTGCGCCGAGCGGGAGGCTGTTCTTC. It codes for CSAPSGRLFF.

This clone occurred once. The rearrangement uses TRBV19 and TRBJ1-1, with a tentative D call TRBD1 (5 bases). This CDR3 has 14 residues. V lost 5 bases and J 5 bases, leaving 15 bases between the germline ends. Germline V lookup: CDR1 LNHDA, CDR2 SQIVND (reference sequence). CDR3 nucleotide sequence: TGTGCCAGTAGTCCCTGGGGGGGTGGGACTGAAGCTTTCTTT. Its translation: CASSPWGGGTEAFF.

This chain links TRBV12-3 or TRBV12-4 with TRBJ1-1, with a tentative D call TRBD1 (6 bases). This CDR3 comprises 13 residues. Trimming left V 6 bases short and J 0 bases short, with 8 bases between. The CDR3 is CASSGQLNTEAFF. CDR3 nucleotides: TGTGCCAGCAGCGGACAGCTGAACACTGAAGCTTTCTTT.

DNA of the CDR3: TGTGCCAGCAGCTTGGGGCAGCTAGACTATGGCTACACCTTC. Translated: CASSLGQLDYGYTF. The rearrangement joins TRBV5-5 to TRBJ1-2, with D hard to call. V was clipped by 0 bases and J by 3 bases, with 9 bases between them. The CDR3 consists of 14 residues. Germline loops: CDR1 SGHKS, CDR2 YYEKEE (reference sequence).